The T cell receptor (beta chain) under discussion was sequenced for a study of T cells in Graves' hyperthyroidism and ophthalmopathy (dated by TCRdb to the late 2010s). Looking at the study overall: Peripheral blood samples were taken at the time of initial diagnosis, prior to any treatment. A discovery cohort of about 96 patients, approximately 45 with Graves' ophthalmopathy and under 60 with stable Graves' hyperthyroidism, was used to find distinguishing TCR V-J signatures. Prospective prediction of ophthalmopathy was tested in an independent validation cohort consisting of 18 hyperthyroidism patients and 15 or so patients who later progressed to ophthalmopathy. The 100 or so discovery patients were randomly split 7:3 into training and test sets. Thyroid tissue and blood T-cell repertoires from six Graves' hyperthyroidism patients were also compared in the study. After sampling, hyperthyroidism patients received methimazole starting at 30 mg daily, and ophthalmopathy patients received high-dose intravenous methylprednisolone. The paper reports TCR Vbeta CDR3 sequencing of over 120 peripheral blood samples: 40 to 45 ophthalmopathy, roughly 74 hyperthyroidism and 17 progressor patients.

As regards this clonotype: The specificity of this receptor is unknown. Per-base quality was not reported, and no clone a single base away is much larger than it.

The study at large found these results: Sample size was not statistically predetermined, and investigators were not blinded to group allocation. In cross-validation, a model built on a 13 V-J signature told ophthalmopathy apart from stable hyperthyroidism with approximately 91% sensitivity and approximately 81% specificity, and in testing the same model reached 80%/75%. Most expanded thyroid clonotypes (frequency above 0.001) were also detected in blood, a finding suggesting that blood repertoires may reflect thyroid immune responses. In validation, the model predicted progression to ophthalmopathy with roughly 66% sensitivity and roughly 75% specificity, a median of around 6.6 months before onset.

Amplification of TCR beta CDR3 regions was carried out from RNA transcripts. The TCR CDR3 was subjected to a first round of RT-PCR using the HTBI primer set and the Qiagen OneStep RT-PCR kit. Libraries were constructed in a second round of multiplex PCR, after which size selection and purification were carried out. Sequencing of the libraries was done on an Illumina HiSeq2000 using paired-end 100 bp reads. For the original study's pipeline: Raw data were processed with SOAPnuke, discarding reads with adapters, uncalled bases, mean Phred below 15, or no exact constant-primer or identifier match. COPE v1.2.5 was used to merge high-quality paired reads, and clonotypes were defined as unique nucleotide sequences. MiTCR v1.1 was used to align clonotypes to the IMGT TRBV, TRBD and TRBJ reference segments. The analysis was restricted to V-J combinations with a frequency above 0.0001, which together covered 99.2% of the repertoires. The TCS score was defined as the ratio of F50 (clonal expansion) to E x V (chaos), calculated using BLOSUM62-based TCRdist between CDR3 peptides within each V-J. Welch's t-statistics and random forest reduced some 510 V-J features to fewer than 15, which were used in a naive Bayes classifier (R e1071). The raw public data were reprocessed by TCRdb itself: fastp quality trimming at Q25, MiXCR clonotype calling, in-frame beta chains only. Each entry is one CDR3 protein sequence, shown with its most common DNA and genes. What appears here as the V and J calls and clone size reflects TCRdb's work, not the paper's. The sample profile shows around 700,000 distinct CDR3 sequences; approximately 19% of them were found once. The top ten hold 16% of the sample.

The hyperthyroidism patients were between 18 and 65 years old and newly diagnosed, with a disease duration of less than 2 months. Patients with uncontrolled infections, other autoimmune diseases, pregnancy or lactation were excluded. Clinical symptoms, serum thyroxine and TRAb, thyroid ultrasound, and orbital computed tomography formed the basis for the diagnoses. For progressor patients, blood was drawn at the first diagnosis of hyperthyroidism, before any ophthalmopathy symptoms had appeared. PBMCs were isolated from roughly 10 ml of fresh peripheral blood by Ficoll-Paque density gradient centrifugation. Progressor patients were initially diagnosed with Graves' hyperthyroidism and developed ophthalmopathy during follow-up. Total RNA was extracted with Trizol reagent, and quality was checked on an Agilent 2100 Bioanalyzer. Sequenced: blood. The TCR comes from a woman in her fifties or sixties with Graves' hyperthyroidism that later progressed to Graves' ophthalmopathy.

In nucleotide form, the sequence is TGTGCCAGCAGTTTGGGGGGGCGCTTGGGCTACACCTTC. It is translated as CASSLGGRLGYTF. Recombination joined TRBV28 with TRBJ1-2; TRBD1 is a weak D gene call, 6 bases matching. For CDR1 and CDR2, the germline V gene lists MDHEN and SYDVKM. V loses 3 bases of germline sequence and J loses 8 bases, and the interval between the two ends is 13 bases. The CDR3 covers 13 residues, taking in both the cysteine and the phenylalanine. CDR3 DNA is the only sequence kept; it has 39 bases, read in frame from the first base.